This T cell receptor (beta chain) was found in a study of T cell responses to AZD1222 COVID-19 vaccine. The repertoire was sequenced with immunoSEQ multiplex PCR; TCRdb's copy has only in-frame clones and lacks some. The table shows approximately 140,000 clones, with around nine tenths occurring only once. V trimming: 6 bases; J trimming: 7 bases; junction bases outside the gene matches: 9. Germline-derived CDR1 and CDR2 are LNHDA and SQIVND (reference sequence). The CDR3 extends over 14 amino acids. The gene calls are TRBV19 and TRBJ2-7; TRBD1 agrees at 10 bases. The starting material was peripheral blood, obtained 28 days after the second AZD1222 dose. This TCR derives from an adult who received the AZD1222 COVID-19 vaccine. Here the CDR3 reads CASRQDRGRDEQYF. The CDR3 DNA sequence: TGTGCCAGTAGACAAGACAGGGGGCGCGATGAGCAGTACTTC.